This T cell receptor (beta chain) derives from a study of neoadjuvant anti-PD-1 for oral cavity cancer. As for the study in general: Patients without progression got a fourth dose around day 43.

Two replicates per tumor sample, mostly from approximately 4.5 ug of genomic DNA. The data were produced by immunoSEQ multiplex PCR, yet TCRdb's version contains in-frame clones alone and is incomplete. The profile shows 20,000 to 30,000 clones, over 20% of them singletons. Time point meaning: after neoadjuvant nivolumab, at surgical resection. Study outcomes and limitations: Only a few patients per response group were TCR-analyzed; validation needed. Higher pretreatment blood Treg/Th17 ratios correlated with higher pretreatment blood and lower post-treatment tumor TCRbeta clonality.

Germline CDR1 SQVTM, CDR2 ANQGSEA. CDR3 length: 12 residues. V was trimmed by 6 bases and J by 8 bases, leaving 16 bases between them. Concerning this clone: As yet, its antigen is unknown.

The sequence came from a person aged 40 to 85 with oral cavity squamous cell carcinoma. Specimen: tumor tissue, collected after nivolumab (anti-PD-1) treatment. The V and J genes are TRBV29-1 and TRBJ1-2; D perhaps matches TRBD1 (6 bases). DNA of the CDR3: TGCAGCGTGAGGGCCGGGGGGCGAGGCTACACCTTC. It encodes CSVRAGGRGYTF.